Below, one TCR beta chain is given with its context. The CDR3 is made up of 16 amino acids. Trimming stripped 1 base from V and 0 bases from J, with 10 bases between. Germline CDR1 and CDR2: SGHVS and FQNEAQ. Blood replicates held 0.5 ug DNA, tumor or normal breast approximately 1.5 ug, two each. TCRdb keeps only in-frame clones here, not all; method: immunoSEQ multiplex PCR. The table lists about 31,000 clones, roughly four fifths of them singletons. These data come from a study of early stage breast cancer tumors. Study in general: Each sample averaged approximately 10-fold read coverage.

Roughly 19-50 mg of tissue was diced for each tumor. The sample comprised breast tumor tissue. The V call is TRBV7-8, the J call TRBJ2-1; D remains unclear. The receptor was derived from a person aged 25 to 40 with breast cancer. CDR3 residues: CASSLVALSSYNEQFF. In DNA, the CDR3 is TGTGCCAGCAGCTTAGTCGCACTAAGCTCCTACAATGAGCAGTTCTTC.